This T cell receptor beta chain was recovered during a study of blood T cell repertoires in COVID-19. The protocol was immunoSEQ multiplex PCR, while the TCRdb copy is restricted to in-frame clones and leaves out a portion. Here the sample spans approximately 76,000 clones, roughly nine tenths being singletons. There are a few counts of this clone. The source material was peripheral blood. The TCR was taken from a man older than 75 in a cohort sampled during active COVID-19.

The CDR3 region is CASSERRGTPGANVLTF. As DNA, the CDR3 is TGTGCCAGCAGTGAAAGAAGGGGGACGCCTGGGGCCAACGTCCTGACTTTC. The gene calls are TRBV6-1 and TRBJ2-6; tentative D call: TRBD1 (6 bases). This CDR3 is 17 amino acids long. CDR1 and CDR2 from the germline V gene are MNHNS and SASEGT. Deletions cut 2 bases from V and 2 bases from J, with 13 bases between.